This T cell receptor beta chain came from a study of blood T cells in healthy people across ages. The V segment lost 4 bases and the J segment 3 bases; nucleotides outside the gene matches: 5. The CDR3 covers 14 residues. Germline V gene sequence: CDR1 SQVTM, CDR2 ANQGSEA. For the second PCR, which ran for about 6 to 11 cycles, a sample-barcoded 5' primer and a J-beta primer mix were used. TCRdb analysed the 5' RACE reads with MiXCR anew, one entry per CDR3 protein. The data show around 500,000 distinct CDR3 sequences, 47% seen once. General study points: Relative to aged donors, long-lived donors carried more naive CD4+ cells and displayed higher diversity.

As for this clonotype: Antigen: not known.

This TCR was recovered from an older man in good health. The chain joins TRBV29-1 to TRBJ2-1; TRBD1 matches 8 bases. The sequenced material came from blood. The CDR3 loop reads CSVARQGYYNEQFF. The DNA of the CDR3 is TGCAGCGTTGCCCGACAGGGGTACTACAATGAGCAGTTCTTC.